Listed here are 26 T cell receptor beta chains from one sample, sequenced in a study of regulatory T cells in long-lasting Graves disease. Building of the TCR beta libraries involved iRepertoire HTBI primers and Arm-PCR of CDR3 regions. One entry per CDR3 protein results from TCRdb running MiXCR on the multiplex PCR reads. The profile shows 350,000 to 550,000 distinct CDR3 sequences, under 15% of them singletons. Time point in this sample: newly diagnosed GD, antithyroid drugs for less than 3 months. From RNA extracted from PBMCs, the TCR library was made. The same sample was also studied in work on T cells in Graves' hyperthyroidism and ophthalmopathy.

The specimen comprised peripheral blood mononuclear cells (PBMCs), sampled at new diagnosis, from a patient treated with antithyroid drugs. Every receptor here comes from a woman under 40 with Graves disease.

This clonotype was recorded many times. This chain joins TRBV6-1 and TRBJ2-1, with TRBD1 as a possible D gene (6 bases). The CDR3 is 14 amino acids. V was shortened by 1 base and J by 2 bases, with 6 bases between the two germline ends. The germline gives CDR1 MNHNS, CDR2 SASEGT. CDR3 protein: CASSEDRAYNEQFF. CDR3 DNA: TGTGCCAGCAGTGAAGACAGGGCCTACAATGAGCAGTTCTTC.

This clonotype showed up many times. CDR3 nucleotide sequence: TGTGCCAGCAGCTTGTCACCCTCGAAGGTCGATGAGCAGTTCTTC. It is translated as CASSLSPSKVDEQFF. J is TRBJ2-1 and V is TRBV11-3; no clear D. Germline CDR1 SGHNT, CDR2 YENEEA. This CDR3 contains 15 residues. V lost 3 bases to trimming and J lost 8 bases, with 17 bases between them.

V usage is TRBV27 and J usage is TRBJ1-2; no reliable D call. V shed 3 bases and J shed 7 bases, with 15 bases lying between them. The CDR3 consists of 14 residues. Germline V gene data show CDR1 as MNHEY and CDR2 as SMNVEV (reference sequence). The CDR3 DNA follows: TGTGCCAGCAGTTTTCTGGGGAAGAAGAGTGGCTACACCTTC. As protein: CASSFLGKKSGYTF.

This clonotype has only a few counts. The chain is built from TRBV28 and TRBJ1-2; 8 positions match TRBD1. Germline CDR1 reads MDHEN; CDR2 reads SYDVKM. Trimming took 5 bases from V and 7 from J; bases not matched to a gene: 6. The CDR3 length is 13 residues. DNA of the CDR3: TGTGCCAGCAGTCGGACAGGGATATTTGGCTACACCTTC. It codes for CASSRTGIFGYTF.

This clonotype was recorded a few times. The rearrangement links TRBV24-1 to TRBJ2-1, with a tentative D call TRBD2 (5 bases). Germline assignment: CDR1 KGHDR and CDR2 SFDVKD. V dropped 4 bases and J dropped 7 bases, with 13 bases sitting between them. The length of the CDR3 is 14 residues. CDR3 protein: CATSELETTNEQFF. DNA for the CDR3: TGTGCCACCAGTGAGTTGGAGACTACGAATGAGCAGTTCTTC.

This clonotype was detected ten times or more. The chain employs TRBV11-2 and TRBJ2-2; 12 bases are a match to TRBD2. The V and J ends lost 5 bases and 5 bases, in that order; junction bases with no gene match: 9. CDR1 is SGHAT, CDR2 FQNNGV, per germline. This CDR3 region has 17 residues. DNA for the CDR3: TGTGCCAGCAGCAGAGCCCAACTAGCGGGAGGAACCGGGGAGCTGTTTTTT. Its translation: CASSRAQLAGGTGELFF.

Comments on this clonotype: A read error may explain this, as a much larger clone is one base away. The chain couples TRBV12-3 or TRBV12-4 to TRBJ2-7; 8 positions agree with TRBD1. The CDR3 has 18 residues. The J segment lost 3 bases and the V segment lost 6 bases, leaving 19 bases of the junction unmatched. The CDR3 DNA sequence: TGTGCCAGCAGGTCGAACCACGATCGGACAGGGAAGGGCTACGAGCAGTACTTC. Protein product: CASRSNHDRTGKGYEQYF.

This chain connects TRBV15 to TRBJ1-4; D is possibly TRBD1 (5 bases). V was shortened by 4 bases and J by 3 bases, with 15 bases between the two germline ends. In germline, CDR1 is LNHNV, CDR2 YYDKDF (reference sequence). This CDR3 is built from 16 residues. CDR3 nucleotide sequence: TGTGCCACCAGCACGGGACCCCGACTACCTAATGAAAAACTGTTTTTT. This encodes CATSTGPRLPNEKLFF.

This clonotype was observed at least ten times. This chain uses TRBV6-5 with TRBJ1-3; the D gene is possibly TRBD1 (5 bases). V lost 0 bases, J lost 5 bases, and 11 bases lay in between. The CDR3 is made up of 15 amino acids. Per the germline V gene, CDR1 is MNHEY and CDR2 is SVGAGI. CDR3 sequence reads: CASSYSETGRNTIYF. In DNA form, the CDR3 reads TGTGCCAGCAGTTACTCGGAAACAGGAAGAAACACCATATATTTT.

The V gene is TRBV7-9, the J gene TRBJ1-5; D perhaps matches TRBD1 (5 bases). Per germline, CDR1 SEHNR and CDR2 FQNEAQ (reference sequence). The CDR3 totals 15 residues. Trimming left V 5 bases short and J 5 bases short, with 16 bases between. The CDR3 here is CASSPQGGLDQPQHF. The DNA of the CDR3 is TGTGCCAGCAGCCCGCAGGGAGGCCTAGATCAGCCCCAGCATTTT.

This clonotype was found a few times. At one end, the junction sequence differs from germline, possibly due to a read error. J is TRBJ2-1 and V is TRBV11-3; 7 bases align to TRBD2. The germline V gene has CDR1 SGHNT and CDR2 YENEEA. The CDR3 has 16 amino acids. CDR3 amino acids: CAGSTPRGSLDNEQFF. CDR3 nucleotides: TGTGCCGGCAGCACCCCCCGCGGGAGTTTGGACAATGAGCAGTTCTTC.

This clonotype was recorded a few times. The gene calls are TRBV7-8 and TRBJ2-1; 13 bases line up with TRBD2. The V gene's germline CDR1 is SGHVS and CDR2 FQNEAQ. J was trimmed by 6 bases and V by 4 bases; bases with no gene match: 12. CDR3 length equals 18 residues. This CDR3 is CASSSGTSGTRRGNEQFF. The CDR3 DNA sequence: TGTGCCAGCAGCTCCGGGACTAGCGGGACGAGGAGGGGCAATGAGCAGTTCTTC.

This clonotype was counted many times. The rearrangement uses TRBV10-3 and TRBJ2-3, with 9 positions matching TRBD2. The V and J ends lost 4 bases and 4 bases, in that order; junction bases with no gene match: 9. The CDR3 runs to 16 residues. CDR1 ENHRY and CDR2 SYGVKD come from the germline V gene. CDR3 nucleotide sequence: TGTGCCATCAGTGGCGGGAGGGCCGGGGAGGCAGATACGCAGTATTTT. Amino acid sequence: CAISGGRAGEADTQYF.

This clonotype was observed many times. This chain links TRBV30 with TRBJ2-3, with TRBD2 matching over 7 bases. This CDR3 has 15 residues. The V gene's germline CDR1 is GTSNPN and CDR2 SVGIG (reference sequence). V shed 3 bases and J 3 bases; nucleotides not matched to a gene: 9. The CDR3 DNA is TGTGCCTGGAGGGCCCTCGGGACTATTACAGATACGCAGTATTTT. This sequence encodes CAWRALGTITDTQYF.

At least ten counts were recorded for this clonotype. V and J are TRBV9 and TRBJ2-7; perhaps TRBD1 as D (6 bases). The CDR3 extends over 13 amino acids. Germline values: CDR1 SGDLS, CDR2 YYNGEE. V lost 3 bases and J 1 base, leaving 8 bases between the germline ends. The DNA for the CDR3 is TGTGCCAGCAGCGCAGGACAGTCCTACGAGCAGTACTTC. Residues: CASSAGQSYEQYF.

This clonotype was observed at least ten times. The chain couples TRBV2 to TRBJ2-7; D perhaps matches TRBD2 (5 bases). The CDR3 spans 13 residues. Germline values: CDR1 SNHLY, CDR2 FYNNEI. V dropped 3 bases and J dropped 7 bases, with 13 bases sitting between them. The chain's CDR3 is CASSDKARGEQYF. The CDR3 nucleotides are TGTGCCAGCAGTGATAAGGCCCGAGGGGAGCAGTACTTC.

This clonotype appeared many times. The chain uses TRBV24-1 and TRBJ2-3, with TRBD2 matching 7 bases. V lost 1 base to trimming and J lost 6 bases; unmatched junction nucleotides: 6. The CDR3 runs to 15 residues. Germline values: CDR1 KGHDR, CDR2 SFDVKD. The CDR3: CATSDFGGRPDTQYF. The CDR3 region has the DNA TGTGCCACCAGTGATTTCGGCGGGAGACCCGATACGCAGTATTTT.

Comment on this clonotype: This could be a read error, since a much larger clone is one nucleotide away. The rearrangement uses TRBV2 and TRBJ2-3; 12 nucleotides agree with TRBD2. The DNA end is a closer match to TRBJ2-5, so the J assignment may be wrong. The CDR3 covers 15 residues. Germline assignment: CDR1 SNHLY and CDR2 FYNNEI. CDR3 protein: CASSERLAGAETQYF. The CDR3 DNA reads TGTGCCAGCAGTGAAAGACTAGCGGGAGCAGAGACCCAGTACTTC.

On this clonotype itself: This likely stems from a read error, as it lies one base from a far larger clone. The CDR3 sequence is CASSHYYEQYF. In DNA form, the CDR3 reads TGTGCCAGCAGCCATTACTACGAGCAGTACTTC. The genes are TRBV14 and TRBJ2-7; D is uncertain. This CDR3 region has 11 residues. Trimming left V 3 bases short and J 3 bases short, with 3 bases between. The germline V gene encodes CDR1 SGHDN and CDR2 FVKESK.

The sample holds many counts of this clonotype. The genes are TRBV7-9 and TRBJ2-7; 7 bases map to TRBD1. This CDR3 has 15 amino acids. The germline V gene encodes CDR1 SEHNR and CDR2 FQNEAQ (reference sequence). V was clipped by 4 bases and J by 2 bases; unmatched bases: 8. The CDR3 region is CASSSSGTETYEQYF. CDR3 DNA sequence: TGTGCCAGCAGCTCTTCCGGGACAGAAACCTACGAGCAGTACTTC.

The V and J genes are TRBV27 and TRBJ2-1, with 8 bases identical to TRBD2. The trim removed 4 bases at V and 7 bases at J, leaving 12 bases unmatched. CDR3 length: 16 amino acids. The germline V gene encodes CDR1 MNHEY and CDR2 SMNVEV (reference sequence). CDR3 in DNA: TGTGCCAGCAGTTATTTAAGCGGGAGTTATGGGAATGAGCAGTTCTTC. This encodes CASSYLSGSYGNEQFF.

This clonotype has a handful of counts. At one of its ends the junction is not consistent with the germline gene, which may arise from a read error. The chain combines TRBV7-9 with TRBJ2-1, with D hard to call. The germline V gene encodes CDR1 SEHNR and CDR2 FQNEAQ (reference sequence). This CDR3 region has 15 residues. The CDR3 is CASSLSVGSYNEQLF. The CDR3 DNA is TGTGCCAGCAGCTTAAGTGTGGGGTCGTACAATGAGCAGCTCTTC.

This clonotype was seen only a few times. The rearrangement links TRBV15 to TRBJ2-7, with TRBD2 identical over 7 bases. Per germline, CDR1 LNHNV and CDR2 YYDKDF (reference sequence). The CDR3 loop spans 15 amino acids. Losses at the gene ends were 0 bases for V and 0 bases for J; bases not matched to a gene: 2. The CDR3 spells CATSREGGTSYEQYF. As DNA, the CDR3 is TGTGCCACCAGCAGAGAGGGGGGGACCTCCTACGAGCAGTACTTC.

This clonotype has ten or more counts. The rearrangement joins TRBV2 to TRBJ2-5; D is unclear. The V end lost 8 bases, the J end lost 4 bases, and 11 bases lay between the germline ends. The CDR3 spans 12 residues. CDR1 SNHLY and CDR2 FYNNEI come from the germline V gene. The CDR3: CASGASTETQYF. Here the CDR3 DNA reads TGTGCCAGCGGTGCGAGCACAGAGACCCAGTACTTC.

This clonotype has at least ten counts. CDR3 sequence (DNA): TGCAGCGTTGGAGGGACTAGCGGGAGCAACGGTGAGACCCAGTACTTC. Translating it yields CSVGGTSGSNGETQYF. The chain has TRBV29-1 and TRBJ2-1; 14 nucleotides line up with TRBD2. The last part of the DNA fits TRBJ2-5 better; the J call may be wrong. The germline V gene encodes CDR1 SQVTM and CDR2 ANQGSEA. This CDR3 region has 16 residues.

The chain employs TRBV7-8 and TRBJ1-2; no clear D. Trimming took off 3 bases at V and 4 bases at J, with 12 bases between the two ends. The CDR3 is 14 residues long. Germline lookup yields CDR1 SGHVS and CDR2 FQNEAQ. CDR3 region: CASSLGDKVYGYTF. CDR3 in DNA: TGTGCCAGCAGCTTGGGTGATAAGGTCTATGGCTACACCTTC.